In its sample, the clone carrying this T cell receptor beta chain was seen many times. Its cognate antigen is unknown. These data originate in a study of CD8 T cells in ankylosing spondylitis. Study observations and caveats: Matched ankylosing spondylitis synovial fluid reportedly showed significant enrichment of disease-linked clones. Clones linked to the disease showed a CD8+ phenotype. They occurred at relatively low frequencies in peripheral blood.

Using quantitative 5'-RACE with molecular barcodes, the authors made TCR beta libraries. TCRdb reprocessed the 5' RACE reads with MiXCR, giving one entry per CDR3 protein. The repertoire holds about 160,000 distinct CDR3 sequences, with approximately 20% as singletons. This receptor was identified in a male donor with ankylosing spondylitis or in good health (not recorded which). The sequenced sample was blood, either unsorted or a sorted T cell fraction (not recorded which).

CDR3 residues: CATSGGQNYNEQFF. For the CDR3, the DNA is TGTGCCACCAGTGGGGGACAGAACTACAATGAGCAGTTCTTC. The V gene is TRBV24-1, the J gene TRBJ2-1, with 7 bases matching TRBD1. J was trimmed by 3 bases and V by 5 bases; bases with no gene match: 3. Germline lookup yields CDR1 KGHDR and CDR2 SFDVKD. The CDR3 runs to 14 residues.